This T cell receptor (beta chain) was sequenced during a study of cytomegalovirus exposure and HLA in healthy donors. Study-wide results and caveats: There were some public TCRs occurring in many donors, but most TCR sequences were rare.

The PCR made use of 60 Vbeta and 13 Jbeta primers. TCRdb's table, derived via immunoSEQ multiplex PCR, lists solely in-frame clones and lacks some. The table records some 150,000 clones, 80% to 85% of them present only once. Concerning this clone: The target antigen is unknown.

This sequence was found in a boy aged 2 to 10 in good health and CMV-seronegative. Sequenced sample: PBMCs.

The DNA of the CDR3 is TGTGCCAGCAGCTTGGAGCCGAACACTGAAGCTTTCTTT. Protein product: CASSLEPNTEAFF. V gene TRBV5-4 combines with J gene TRBJ1-1; D ambiguous. CDR1 and CDR2 (germline): SGHNT, YYREEE (reference sequence). The CDR3 has 13 amino acids. V lost 0 bases and J 1 base, leaving 4 bases between the germline ends.